The sequence of this T cell receptor beta chain was determined in a study of CD8 T cells in ankylosing spondylitis. Study conclusions and caveats: Blood of patients with ankylosing spondylitis appeared to be characterized by a TCR beta motif of 8 or 9 highly homologous variants. Significant enrichment of disease-linked clones was reportedly seen in matched ankylosing spondylitis synovial fluid. Reactive arthritis synovial fluid and blood previously showed some of these motif variants.

Libraries for TCR beta were made by quantitative 5'-RACE with molecular barcodes. One entry per CDR3 protein, called by TCRdb with MiXCR from the 5' RACE reads. The data contain tens of thousands of distinct CDR3 sequences, about a sixth of them seen just once; the ten biggest clones take up 25% to 30%. Note on this clonotype: Antigen: not known.

The CDR3 length is 15 residues. V shed 6 bases and J 5 bases; nucleotides not matched to a gene: 5. Germline V gives CDR1 ENHRY, CDR2 SYGVKD. V gene TRBV10-3 combines with J gene TRBJ2-2; 11 bases match TRBD2. The source material was blood. The source of this sequence is a male donor with ankylosing spondylitis or in good health (not recorded which). CDR3 nucleotides: TGTGCCATCAGACTAGCGGGAGATGAGACCGGGGAGCTGTTTTTT. It specifies CAIRLAGDETGELFF.